This T cell receptor beta chain is from a study of T cell responses to AZD1222 COVID-19 vaccine (dated by TCRdb to the early 2020s). With regard to the full study: Because spike-specific TCR depth and breadth did not differ between the two schedules, AZD1222 recipients who got a second dose at roughly 4 weeks were pooled with those who got a second dose at roughly 12 weeks. A total of more than 230 trial participants underwent TCR sequencing, of whom about 200 received two doses of AZD1222 and approximately 25 received two doses of the MenACWY control vaccine. Enrollment into the trials was organized by age into subgroups of 18-55, 56-69 and 70-plus years, and those subgroups contained roughly 160, 29 and 62 TCR-sequenced participants, respectively.

The CDR3 regions of human TCRbeta chains were analyzed by immunosequencing. As for the original processing: TCRs in the repertoires were matched against a reference library of SARS-CoV-2-specific TCRs that had been generated with the MIRA antigen-specificity platform. Breadth was defined as the fraction of unique TCRs that were SARS-CoV-2-associated, and depth was defined as the fraction of total T cells that were SARS-CoV-2-associated. Each spike-specific TCR was assigned to its reactive spike region and to a CD4 or CD8 class using the MIRA data. Log10-transformed breadth and depth values were compared by one-way ANOVA with Sidak's multiple comparisons tests. The source is immuneACCESS, and TCRdb retained only in-frame sequences with V and J called. Part of the clones is not carried over; for the studies checked, unresolved V genes explain less than half of this, and the remainder is unexplained. That table supplies the V and J calls and clone size; D and trimming were determined from the DNA. The sample data list some 120,000 clones, and about 90% of these were observed just once. Of the sample, about 1.6% falls within the top ten clones.

General study outcomes and caveats: Participants were mostly white British and included more females than males, and it was suggested by the authors that clonal diversity may have been underestimated. In the small 56-69-year group, the increase in depth fell short of significance, most likely because of low power. After two AZD1222 doses, spike-specific TCR breadth and depth were significantly higher than at day 0 and than in MenACWY recipients. Conclusions about previously exposed vaccinees are limited, since just 6 or 7 AZD1222 recipients were seropositive for SARS-CoV-2 at baseline. The whole spike protein was spanned by vaccine-associated CD4 TCRs, and dominant responses were seen in regions 160-218 and 743-854. Because no day 14 peak-response samples were available, repertoires were characterized only after the peak T cell response. Epitopes outside the regions mutated in the B.1.351 and B.1.1.7 variants were reportedly recognized by nearly half of the unique spike-specific TCRs.

The label giving this sample's time point can be read as: baseline before first vaccination. Vaccinee samples were obtained from the UK trials COV001 and COV002, which included a single-blind randomized controlled phase 2/3 trial of AZD1222 (ChAdOx1 nCoV-19) in healthy adults. For TCRbeta chain sequencing, PBMC samples from trial participants were taken at day 0 and at day 28 after the second dose. In regard to this clone: Its antigen remains unidentified. No base qualities exist here, and no much larger clone lies one base off it.

This TCR was sampled from an adult in good health. The sample here was peripheral blood, taken on day 0 of AZD1222 vaccination.

The CDR3 protein is CASSPRTGSSTDTQYF. The bases are TGTGCCAGCAGCCCTCGGACAGGTTCTAGCACAGATACGCAGTATTTT. The chain is assembled from TRBV7-2 and TRBJ2-3; TRBD1 fits 7 bases in the junction. Inclusive of the bounding cysteine and phenylalanine, the CDR3 is 16 residues long. Of the read, only the CDR3 DNA is kept; its 48 bases are in frame from base 1. The germline V gene yields SGHTA for CDR1 and FQGNSA for CDR2. For this chain, trimming is 5 bases at the V end and 0 bases at the J end, and the number of junction bases without a gene match is 8.